This is a list of T cell receptor beta chains from one sample in a study of Graves' ophthalmopathy and Graves' hyperthyroidism. TCRdb reprocessed the multiplex PCR reads via MiXCR and lists one record per CDR3 protein. The sample lists a few hundred thousand distinct CDR3 sequences, roughly 15% seen once, with 2% to 3% in the top ten. The source material was peripheral blood. The origin of the receptors is an adult woman with stable Graves' hyperthyroidism. Both conserved end residues are part of each CDR3. The D gene is left open where the match is weak. Size values are once, few and many counts, or a class for expanded clones, and some rows have none.

>TRBJ2-7|many|TRBD2|TRBV6-1
CASSAWTSGSINEQYF
TGTGCCAGCAGTGCCTGGACTAGCGGGAGCATCAACGAGCAGTACTTC
>TRBJ1-1|many|TRBD1|TRBV9
CASSYGQDTEAFF
TGTGCCAGCAGCTACGGACAGGACACTGAAGCTTTCTTT
>TRBJ1-2|-|-|TRBV6-1
CASMRGGQVNGYTF
TGTGCCAGCATGCGGGGGGGTCAGGTGAACGGCTACACCTTC
>TRBJ1-1|many|-|TRBV12-5
CASGLVIGRGTEAFF
TGTGCTAGTGGTTTGGTGATAGGGCGGGGAACTGAAGCTTTCTTT
>TRBJ1-1|-|-|TRBV11-2
CATALRTEAFF
TGTGCCACCGCCTTGAGAACTGAAGCTTTCTTT
>TRBJ2-7|many|-|TRBV20-1
CSARDWREDSYEQYF
TGCAGTGCTAGAGATTGGAGGGAGGACTCCTACGAGCAGTACTTC
>TRBJ1-6|-|-|TRBV6-1
CASRSLRAENSPLHF
TGTGCCAGCAGATCCCTCCGGGCCGAGAATTCACCCCTCCACTTT
>TRBJ1-6|many|-|TRBV12-3/TRBV12-4
CASSFEGPGSYNSPLHF
TGTGCCAGCAGTTTTGAGGGACCCGGCTCCTATAATTCACCCCTCCACTTT
>TRBJ1-1|many|-|TRBV28
CASSLMGAVDTEAFF
TGTGCCAGCAGTTTAATGGGGGCGGTTGACACTGAAGCTTTCTTT
>TRBJ2-5|few|TRBD1|TRBV30
CAWNPDRASGETQYF
TGTGCCTGGAACCCGGACAGGGCAAGTGGAGAGACCCAGTACTTC
>TRBJ2-5|many|TRBD2|TRBV29-1
CSVVGTSGETQYF
TGCAGCGTTGTAGGGACTAGCGGGGAGACCCAGTACTTC
>TRBJ1-5|-|-|TRBV7-2
CASSLLVSFNQPQHF
TGTGCCAGCAGCTTACTGGTATCATTTAATCAGCCCCAGCATTTT
>TRBJ2-3|few|-|TRBV7-9
CASSLATLTRDTQYF
TGTGCCAGCAGCTTAGCAACGTTAACCAGAGATACGCAGTATTTT
>TRBJ1-2|many|-|TRBV2
CASREHDTGYGYTF
TGTGCCAGCAGGGAGCATGACACAGGCTATGGCTACACCTTC
>TRBJ2-2|few|-|TRBV5-1
CASSFYRLSNTGELFF
TGCGCCAGCAGCTTCTACAGACTTTCGAACACCGGGGAGCTGTTTTTT
>TRBJ1-6|many|TRBD1|TRBV12-3/TRBV12-4
CASSSTGQDNSPLHF
TGTGCCAGCAGTTCCACAGGACAGGATAATTCACCCCTCCACTTT
>TRBJ1-5|many|TRBD1|TRBV6-1
CAIRTGGEGQPQHF
TGTGCCATCAGGACAGGGGGCGAGGGTCAGCCCCAGCATTTT